Below are 15 T cell receptor beta chains sequenced from a single sample in a study of blood T cells in healthy people across ages. Alongside a J-beta primer mix, a sample-barcoded 5' primer served in a second PCR lasting about 7 to 12 cycles. A single record per CDR3 protein comes from TCRdb applying MiXCR to the 5' RACE reads. The sample lists approximately 730,000 distinct CDR3 sequences, around 40% occurring once. The sequenced material came from blood. The receptors stem from a woman aged 60-70 years in good health.

This chain joins TRBV6-5 and TRBJ2-3; tentatively, D is TRBD2 (6 bases). The CDR3 is 15 amino acids. Germline-derived CDR1 and CDR2 are MNHEY and SVGAGI. V was cut by 5 bases and J by 2 bases, with 14 bases left in between. The DNA for the CDR3 is TGTGCCAGCAGTACCGGGACTCACTACACAGATACGCAGTATTTT. Translation gives CASSTGTHYTDTQYF.

This clonotype was counted only a few times. The chain employs TRBV20-1 and TRBJ1-2; the match to TRBD1 covers 7 bases. Trimming took 6 bases from V and 4 from J; bases not matched to a gene: 11. Germline V lookup: CDR1 DFQATT, CDR2 SNEGSKA (reference sequence). The CDR3 is 14 amino acids. The CDR3 region has the DNA TGCAGTGCCACGCCAGGGGGGAACACCTATGGCTACACCTTC. Protein product: CSATPGGNTYGYTF.

There are a few counts of this clonotype. The J gene is TRBJ2-7, the V gene TRBV28, with no clear D. Per germline, CDR1 MDHEN and CDR2 SYDVKM. This CDR3 contains 11 residues. The V end was cut by 5 bases, the J end by 7 bases, with 9 bases between. CDR3 bases: TGTGCCAGCAGTCGCTTTGGGGAGCAGTACTTC. Amino acid sequence: CASSRFGEQYF.

This clonotype was detected once. The CDR3 reads CASSVGAAETQYF. CDR3 coding DNA: TGTGCCAGCAGCGTAGGGGCGGCGGAGACCCAGTACTTC. This sequence joins TRBV9 and TRBJ2-7; D unclear. TRBJ2-5 matches the DNA end more closely, so the J call is doubtful. Germline CDR1 SGDLS, CDR2 YYNGEE. The CDR3 has 13 amino acids.

The chain recombines TRBV12-3 or TRBV12-4 with TRBJ2-5; perhaps TRBD2 as D (6 bases). This CDR3 spans 15 amino acids. The V end lost 0 bases, the J end lost 5 bases, and 13 bases lay between the germline ends. The CDR3 DNA reads TGTGCCAGCAGTTTAGCCGGGACTGTAAGTGAGACCCAGTACTTC. Amino acid sequence: CASSLAGTVSETQYF.

The chain carries TRBV29-1 and TRBJ1-1, with a possible D match to TRBD1 (6 bases). Germline V lookup: CDR1 SQVTM, CDR2 ANQGSEA. This CDR3 contains 15 residues. V was trimmed by 2 bases and J by 1 base, leaving 14 bases between them. CDR3 bases: TGCAGCGTTGAAACCCGGGGGCGGCGGAACACTGAAGCTTTCTTT. This encodes CSVETRGRRNTEAFF.

Details on this clonotype: An end of the junction differs from the germline gene, which may be a read error. The chain employs TRBV6-5 and TRBJ2-6; D may be TRBD1 (5 bases). CDR1 and CDR2 (germline): MNHEY, SVGAGI. This CDR3 has 14 amino acids. As DNA, the CDR3 is TGTGCCAGCAGCCTGCGACCTGGGGCCGACGTCCTGACTTTC. The encoded protein is CASSLRPGADVLTF.

This chain links TRBV13 with TRBJ2-1, with unresolved D. Deletions cut 3 bases from V and 7 bases from J, with 7 bases between. CDR1 is PRHDT, CDR2 FYEKMQ, per germline (reference sequence). The CDR3 sequence is 12 residues long. In nucleotides, the CDR3 is TGTGCCAGCAGCTTGAAGAGGAATGAGCAGTTCTTC. Its translation: CASSLKRNEQFF.

The chain combines TRBV20-1 with TRBJ1-1; no reliable D call. V was cut by 3 bases and J by 5 bases, with 10 bases left in between. The CDR3 loop spans 12 amino acids. Germline loops: CDR1 DFQATT, CDR2 SNEGSKA (reference sequence). DNA of the CDR3: TGCAGTGCTAGGAATCAGTTAACTGAAGCTTTCTTT. This gives the protein CSARNQLTEAFF.

The chain is built from TRBV20-1 and TRBJ2-3; 10 bases map to TRBD1. V was pared by 4 bases and J by 0 bases, with 4 bases of the junction left unmatched. Germline loops: CDR1 DFQATT, CDR2 SNEGSKA (reference sequence). CDR3 length: 15 amino acids. The DNA for the CDR3 is TGCAGTGCTATTTGGACAGGGGGGAGCACAGATACGCAGTATTTT. Its protein product is CSAIWTGGSTDTQYF.

The CDR3 reads CASRGGYNEQFF. The CDR3 DNA reads as TGTGCCAGTAGAGGAGGATACAATGAGCAGTTCTTC. J is TRBJ2-1 and V is TRBV19; the D gene is possibly TRBD2 (5 bases). Germline V gives CDR1 LNHDA, CDR2 SQIVND (reference sequence). V lost 6 bases and J 4 bases, leaving 7 bases between the germline ends. The CDR3 is 12 residues long. Full variable domain (rest looked up from reference TRBV19 and TRBJ2-1): DGGITQSPKYLFRKEGQNVTLSCEQNLNHDAMYWYRQDPGQGLRLIYYSQIVNDFQKGDIAEGYSVSREKKESFPLTVTSAQKNPTAFYLCASRGGYNEQFFGPGTRLTVL.

This clonotype was recorded once. A much larger clone sits a single nucleotide away, making a read error possible. The chain uses TRBV25-1 and TRBJ2-5, with TRBD2 matching over 9 bases. Trimming cost V 1 base and J 5 bases; bases outside gene matches: 14. CDR1 MGHDK and CDR2 SYGVNS come from the germline V gene. CDR3 length: 18 residues. CDR3 sequence reads: CASSELGQAGGVGETQYF. The CDR3, as DNA: TGTGCCAGCAGTGAATTAGGTCAAGCGGGAGGAGTTGGGGAGACCCAGTACTTC.

This chain joins TRBV29-1 and TRBJ2-4; D assignment may be TRBD1 or TRBD2 (6 bases each). Between the trimmed V and J ends, which lost 7 bases and 7 bases, there was a span of 20 bases. CDR1 is SQVTM, CDR2 ANQGSEA, per germline. The CDR3 has 14 residues. CDR3 DNA sequence: TGCAGCGGCAAAGGGTCGGGGGCCTTGAACATTCAGTACTTC. Protein sequence: CSGKGSGALNIQYF.

This rearrangement joins TRBV29-1 to TRBJ2-3, with D tentatively TRBD1 (7 bases). This CDR3 comprises 19 residues. Germline CDR1 is SQVTM and CDR2 is ANQGSEA. V shed 8 bases and J shed 3 bases, with 33 bases lying between them. In DNA, the CDR3 is TGCAGCACAATTCCTTTCGCGGTCGGGAGACAGGGAGGAACAGATACGCAGTATTTT. Its translation is CSTIPFAVGRQGGTDTQYF.

In this sample, this clonotype turned up many times. Written as DNA, the CDR3 is TGTGCCAGCAGTTTTAGAATCAATCAGCCCCAGCATTTT. Protein: CASSFRINQPQHF. The V gene is TRBV12-3 or TRBV12-4, the J gene TRBJ1-5; D is uncertain. The CDR3 is made up of 13 amino acids. V lost 3 bases and J 3 bases, leaving 6 bases between the germline ends.